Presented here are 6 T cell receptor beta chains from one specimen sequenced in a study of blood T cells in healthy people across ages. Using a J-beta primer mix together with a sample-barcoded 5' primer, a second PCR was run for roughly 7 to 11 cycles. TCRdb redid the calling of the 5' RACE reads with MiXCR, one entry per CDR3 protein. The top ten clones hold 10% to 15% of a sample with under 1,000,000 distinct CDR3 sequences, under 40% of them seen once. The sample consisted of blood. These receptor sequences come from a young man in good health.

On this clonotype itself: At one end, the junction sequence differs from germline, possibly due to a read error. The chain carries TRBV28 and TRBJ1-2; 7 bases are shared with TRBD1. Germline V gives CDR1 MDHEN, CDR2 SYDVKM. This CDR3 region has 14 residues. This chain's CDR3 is CASSRQQGTYGHTF. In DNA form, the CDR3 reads TGTGCCAGCAGTCGCCAACAGGGGACCTATGGCCACACCTTC.

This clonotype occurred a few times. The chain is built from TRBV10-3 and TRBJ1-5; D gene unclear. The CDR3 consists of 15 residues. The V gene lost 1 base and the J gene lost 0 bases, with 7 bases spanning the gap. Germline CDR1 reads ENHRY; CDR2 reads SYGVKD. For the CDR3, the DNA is TGTGCCATCAGTGAGTTAGGAGATAGCAATCAGCCCCAGCATTTT. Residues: CAISELGDSNQPQHF.

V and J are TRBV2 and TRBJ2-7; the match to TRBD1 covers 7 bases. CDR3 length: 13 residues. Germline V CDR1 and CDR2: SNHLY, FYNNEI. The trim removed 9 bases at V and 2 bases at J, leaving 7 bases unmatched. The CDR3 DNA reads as TGTGCCAGAAACGACAGGGTCACCTACGAGCAGTACTTC. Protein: CARNDRVTYEQYF.

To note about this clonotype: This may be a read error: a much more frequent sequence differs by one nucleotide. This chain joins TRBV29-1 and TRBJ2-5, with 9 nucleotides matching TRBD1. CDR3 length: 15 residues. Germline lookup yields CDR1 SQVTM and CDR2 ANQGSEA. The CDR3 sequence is CGVPGQGGQQETQYF. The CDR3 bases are TGCGGCGTTCCGGGACAGGGAGGACAACAAGAGACCCAGTACTTC.

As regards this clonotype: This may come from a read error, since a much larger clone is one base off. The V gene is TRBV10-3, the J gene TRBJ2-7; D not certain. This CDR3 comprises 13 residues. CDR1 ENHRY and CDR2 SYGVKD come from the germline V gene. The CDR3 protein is CVISESGRYEQYF. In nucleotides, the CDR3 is TGTGTCATCAGTGAGTCAGGAAGATACGAGCAGTACTTC.

CDR3 loop: CASSSPRQGTSNGQPQHF. The DNA for the CDR3 is TGTGCCAGCAGTAGCCCGCGACAGGGAACCTCGAACGGGCAGCCCCAGCATTTT. The chain links TRBV6-2 or TRBV6-3 to TRBJ1-5; the match to TRBD1 covers 7 bases. Trimming cost V 5 bases and J 7 bases; bases outside gene matches: 20. The CDR3 has 18 amino acids. Looked up from germline, CDR1 is MNHEY and CDR2 is SVGEGT.